This T cell receptor (beta chain) appears in the sequencing data of a study of OX40 agonist ivuxolimab in advanced cancers. General notes on the study: The costimulatory receptor OX40 (CD134) was targeted by ivuxolimab, a fully human IgG2 agonistic monoclonal antibody. Intravenous ivuxolimab was administered to patients every 2 weeks at six dose levels: 0.01, 0.1, 0.3, 1.5, 3 and 10 mg/kg. Of the approximately 53 patients in dose escalation, approximately 20 had hepatocellular carcinoma, some 15 had melanoma, 9 had renal cell carcinoma and 9 had head and neck cancer. In the dose-escalation cohort, approximately 82% of patients were male, and the mean age was around 65 years with a range of roughly 20 to 80. Patients were allowed to have had prior anti-PD-1, anti-PD-L1 or anti-CTLA-4 therapy, and approximately 43% of the dose-escalation patients had previously received checkpoint inhibitors. Partial responses were achieved by three dose-escalation patients, of whom one had hepatocellular carcinoma and two had cutaneous melanoma. Peripheral TCRbeta sequencing was intended to test whether TCR sequence diversity was altered and clonal T-cell expansion was caused by ivuxolimab. The monotherapy dose-escalation portion (N of about 50 patients) of the phase I ivuxolimab trial is reported in the paper. Study-wide conclusions, independent of this receptor: At doses of 0.1 to 3.0 mg/kg, clonal expansion of both CD4+ and CD8+ T cells in blood was seen between baseline and week 6. On average, CD8+ T cells showed more expanded clones than CD4+ T cells after ivuxolimab. In the 0.1-3.0 mg/kg groups, partial responders had among the lowest normalized peripheral clonal expansion, particularly in CD8+ T cells. Low levels of normalized T-cell clonal expansion were also shown by some nonresponding patients. Which antigens the clonally expanded peripheral T cells were specific for was not determined.

The CDR3 sequence holds 14 residues, the cysteine and phenylalanine included. Only CDR3 DNA remains: 42 bases, in frame from the first base. V is pared back by 4 bases and J by 1 base, with 8 bases lying between the germline termini. CDR1 and CDR2 are read off the germline V gene (reference sequence) as SEHNR and FQNEAQ. With regard to this clone: The target of this receptor is not known. Base qualities are not at hand, and no much larger clone is one base apart.

For sequencing of the TCRbeta CDR3 region, genomic DNA was extracted from the sorted cells. The immunoSEQ Assay was used to sequence the TCRbeta CDR3 regions. TCRdb's version of the immuneACCESS table is confined to in-frame rearrangements and falls short of the full clone set. An unresolved V gene accounts for under half of the shortfall where checked; the remainder is of unknown origin. For this sample there are some 14,000 clones; roughly 78% appear just once. The ten largest account for roughly an eighth of the sample. The trial excluded patients who had a history of autoimmune disease or who were on systemic immunosuppression. In every dose cohort, peripheral blood was drawn for TCR sequencing at baseline, cycle 4 day 1, and cycle 7 day 1. The samples were drawn from a first-in-human, open-label, multicenter phase I dose-escalation trial of ivuxolimab. The trial enrolled adults with locally advanced or metastatic head and neck squamous cell, hepatocellular, melanoma or renal cell carcinoma. Before TCR sequencing, CD4+ T cells and CD8+ T cells from peripheral blood were sorted into separate populations.

The TCR sequence derives from an adult with an advanced solid tumor such as melanoma, head and neck, liver or kidney cancer. The chain joins TRBV7-9 to TRBJ2-1; no D gene is confidently identified. The source was CD4+ or CD8+ T cells sorted from blood, collected in a trial of the OX40 agonist ivuxolimab. The CDR3 in this case is CASSSAGSYNEQFF. The nucleotide sequence reads as follows: TGTGCCAGCAGCTCCGCTGGGTCCTACAATGAGCAGTTCTTC.